This T cell receptor (beta chain) was profiled in a study of CD8+ T cells in alopecia areata. Across the study: Tofacitinib exposure lasted 6 to 18 months, followed by 6 months off drug. Overall study results and limits: Higher clonality and more expanded CD8+ clones appeared in lesional than normal scalp. With just one nonresponder, it is still uncertain whether baseline CD8+ expansion relates to response. The study found that many expanded lesional clones persisted in scalp and blood during tofacitinib.

This clone has more than one count but fewer than ten. Its antigen is currently unknown. One end of the junction is discordant with germline, which a read error may explain. RNA, once extracted, was reverse transcribed into cDNA for use as the sequencing template. The repertoire was sequenced with immunoSEQ multiplex PCR; TCRdb's copy has only in-frame clones and lacks some. The sample includes approximately 280,000 clones, 55% to 75% seen only once; the top ten take approximately 1.8%. Germline lookup yields CDR1 DFQATT and CDR2 SNEGSKA (reference sequence). The length of the CDR3 is 8 residues. Treatment of the sample: oral pan-JAK inhibitor, 5-10 mg twice daily.

This specimen consisted of CD4+ T cells sorted from blood, obtained at week 24, from a patient treated with tofacitinib. This clonotype originated in a human donor with alopecia areata. J is TRBJ2-1 and V is TRBV20-1; D is uncertain. CDR3 bases: TGCAGTGCTTCTCTGAGGATCTTC. Its protein product is CSASLRIF.